A single sample gave rise to the 14 T cell receptor beta chains below, sequenced in a study of blood T cell repertoires in COVID-19. Assay used: immunoSEQ multiplex PCR; TCRdb lists only in-frame clones, some missing. The table has 150,000 to 200,000 clones, around 85% seen once. Sequencing input: peripheral blood. These receptors were collected from a man aged 60 to 75 who had recovered from COVID-19.

Only a few counts were recorded for this clone. The chain uses TRBV7-9 and TRBJ2-3, with 7 bases identical to TRBD1. V shed 5 bases and J 2 bases; nucleotides not matched to a gene: 7. The CDR3 has 15 residues. Germline values: CDR1 SEHNR, CDR2 FQNEAQ (reference sequence). The CDR3 region is CASSEYRGDTDTQYF. The DNA of the CDR3 is TGTGCCAGCAGCGAATACAGGGGCGACACAGATACGCAGTATTTT.

The rearrangement joins TRBV30 to TRBJ1-4, with D possibly being TRBD1 (5 bases). V was cut by 5 bases and J by 0 bases, with 7 bases left in between. The germline V gene has CDR1 GTSNPN and CDR2 SVGIG (reference sequence). CDR3 length: 13 amino acids. CDR3 sequence reads: CAWAGTTNEKLFF. For the CDR3, the DNA is TGTGCCTGGGCAGGGACAACTAATGAAAAACTGTTTTTT.

The chain has TRBV18 and TRBJ2-5; 9 nucleotides line up with TRBD2. The CDR3 is 14 residues long. In germline, CDR1 is KGHSH, CDR2 LQKENI. Trimming took 5 bases from V and 1 from J; bases not matched to a gene: 2. CDR3 DNA: TGTGCCAGCTCAGTACTAGCGGGCCAAGAGACCCAGTACTTC. This translates into CASSVLAGQETQYF.

This chain joins TRBV30 and TRBJ1-4, with D perhaps TRBD1 (5 bases). The germline V and J ends were trimmed by 0 bases and 0 bases, with 8 bases remaining between them. Germline V CDR1 and CDR2: GTSNPN, SVGIG (reference sequence). CDR3 size: 15 residues. CDR3 sequence reads: CAWSVWGSTNEKLFF. In nucleotides, the CDR3 is TGTGCCTGGAGTGTGTGGGGCTCAACTAATGAAAAACTGTTTTTT.

V and J are TRBV3-1 (or the pseudogene TRBV3-2) and TRBJ1-4; TRBD1 might be the D (5 bases). The CDR3 has 23 residues. V dropped 0 bases and J dropped 4 bases, with 33 bases sitting between them. Germline V CDR1 and CDR2: LGHDT, YNNKEL (reference sequence). The CDR3 spells CASSQDGRGAGSRGWTGNEKLFF. CDR3 sequence (DNA): TGTGCCAGCAGCCAAGATGGCCGTGGAGCGGGTTCAAGGGGATGGACGGGTAATGAAAAACTGTTTTTT.

This chain connects TRBV3-1 (or the pseudogene TRBV3-2) to TRBJ1-3, with D perhaps TRBD1 (5 bases). Looked up from germline, CDR1 is LGHDT and CDR2 is YNNKEL (reference sequence). V was shortened by 0 bases and J by 4 bases, with 7 bases between the two germline ends. CDR3 length: 14 amino acids. The CDR3 DNA reads TGTGCCAGCAGCCAAGAGGGGGGGGGAAACACCATATATTTT. It is translated as CASSQEGGGNTIYF.

The chain carries TRBV24-1 and TRBJ1-5; TRBD1 might be the D (6 bases). V lost 3 bases to trimming and J lost 7 bases, with 12 bases between them. CDR1 and CDR2 from the germline V gene are KGHDR and SFDVKD. This CDR3 region has 14 residues. This CDR3 is CATSDAGTRQPQHF. The CDR3, as DNA: TGTGCCACCAGTGATGCCGGGACAAGACAGCCCCAGCATTTT.

V is TRBV5-6 and J is TRBJ1-1; perhaps TRBD1 as D (6 bases). This CDR3 spans 13 amino acids. V was trimmed by 1 base and J by 11 bases, leaving 15 bases between them. Germline CDR1 is SGHDT and CDR2 is YYEEEE. CDR3 region: CASSLNPGGAAFF. The CDR3 coding sequence is TGTGCCAGCAGCTTGAACCCTGGGGGGGCGGCTTTCTTT. The full variable domain, in which reference TRBV5-6 and TRBJ1-1 provide the parts outside the CDR3, is DAGVTQSPTHLIKTRGQQVTLRCSPKSGHDTVSWYQQALGQGPQFIFQYYEEEERQRGNFPDRFSGHQFPNYSSELNVNALLLGDSALYLCASSLNPGGAAFFGQGTRLTVV.

The rearrangement uses TRBV7-9 and TRBJ1-2, with D perhaps TRBD1 (6 bases). Trimming took 6 bases from V and 1 from J, leaving 12 bases between them. From germline, CDR1 is SEHNR and CDR2 FQNEAQ (reference sequence). The CDR3 runs to 14 residues. As DNA, the CDR3 is TGTGCCAGCAGACTCTCAGGGGTTAACTATGGCTACACCTTC. As protein: CASRLSGVNYGYTF.

This clone qualifies as medium-sized. The chain has TRBV27 and TRBJ2-1; 10 bases line up with TRBD2. This CDR3 is built from 19 residues. The V gene end was trimmed by 8 bases and the J gene end by 0 bases; junction bases not matched to a gene: 16. Germline loops: CDR1 MNHEY, CDR2 SMNVEV (reference sequence). The CDR3 region has the DNA TGTGCCAGCTCTCAAAGGGGGCTAGCGGGGGCCATCTCCTACAATGAGCAGTTCTTC. This codes for CASSQRGLAGAISYNEQFF.

The V gene is TRBV7-6, the J gene TRBJ1-2; 7 bases agree with TRBD1. The ends lost 0 bases at V and 2 bases at J; junction bases unmatched: 3. CDR1 is SGHVS and CDR2 is FNYEAQ in the germline V gene. This CDR3 spans 15 amino acids. In DNA, the CDR3 is TGTGCCAGCAGCTTAGCGGGGGACAGCAACTATGGCTACACCTTC. This gives the protein CASSLAGDSNYGYTF.

The J gene is TRBJ1-2, the V gene TRBV3-1 (or the pseudogene TRBV3-2); TRBD1 matches at 12 bases. The CDR3 spans 15 residues. Per germline, CDR1 LGHDT and CDR2 YNNKEL (reference sequence). After removal of 3 bases from V and 14 bases from J, the junction contained 13 bases not matched to a gene. The CDR3 protein is CASSQHAGQGAPETF. The CDR3 DNA reads as TGTGCCAGCAGCCAGCACGCGGGACAGGGGGCCCCGGAGACCTTC.

The chain joins TRBV6-4 to TRBJ2-2, with D possibly TRBD1 on 6 matching bases. This CDR3 contains 16 residues. The V end lost 4 bases, the J end lost 6 bases, and 18 bases lay between the germline ends. CDR1 is MRHNA, CDR2 SNTAGT, per germline. The CDR3 reads CASSAAGQRSAGELFF. CDR3 nucleotide sequence: TGTGCCAGCAGTGCAGCAGGACAGAGGTCGGCCGGGGAGCTGTTTTTT.

V gene TRBV27 combines with J gene TRBJ2-1; TRBD2 matches 8 bases. J was trimmed by 7 bases and V by 5 bases; bases with no gene match: 10. Germline-derived CDR1 and CDR2 are MNHEY and SMNVEV (reference sequence). The CDR3 runs 15 residues. The CDR3 coding sequence is TGTGCCAGCAGTCTAACAACCGCGGGGGGTAATGAGCAGTTCTTC. Protein: CASSLTTAGGNEQFF.